This T cell receptor beta chain is from a study of spatial heterogeneity in lung cancer. Background on the study: More than nine raw reads, on average, carried each unique TCR and UMI combination.

TCRdb reanalysed the 5' RACE reads using MiXCR and keeps one entry per CDR3 protein. Of 95,000 or so distinct CDR3 sequences in the sample, approximately 8.9% were seen once. Indicated time point: sample taken at primary tumor resection. Unsorted whole RNA from tumor, nontumor lung or frozen PBMC underwent sequencing. Donors were approximately 70 untreated early-stage non-small cell lung cancer patients. Germline V lookup: CDR1 LGHNA, CDR2 YNFKEQ. The junction had 2 bases not matched to a gene; V was cut back by 3 bases and J by 0 bases. The CDR3 is made up of 16 amino acids. J is TRBJ2-6 and V is TRBV4-2; 7 bases match TRBD1. This TCR derives from a male donor with early-stage non-small cell lung cancer. This specimen was PBMCs, taken at surgery. The CDR3 here is CASSQGDSSGANVLTF. CDR3 coding DNA: TGTGCCAGCAGCCAGGGGGACAGCTCTGGGGCCAACGTCCTGACTTTC.